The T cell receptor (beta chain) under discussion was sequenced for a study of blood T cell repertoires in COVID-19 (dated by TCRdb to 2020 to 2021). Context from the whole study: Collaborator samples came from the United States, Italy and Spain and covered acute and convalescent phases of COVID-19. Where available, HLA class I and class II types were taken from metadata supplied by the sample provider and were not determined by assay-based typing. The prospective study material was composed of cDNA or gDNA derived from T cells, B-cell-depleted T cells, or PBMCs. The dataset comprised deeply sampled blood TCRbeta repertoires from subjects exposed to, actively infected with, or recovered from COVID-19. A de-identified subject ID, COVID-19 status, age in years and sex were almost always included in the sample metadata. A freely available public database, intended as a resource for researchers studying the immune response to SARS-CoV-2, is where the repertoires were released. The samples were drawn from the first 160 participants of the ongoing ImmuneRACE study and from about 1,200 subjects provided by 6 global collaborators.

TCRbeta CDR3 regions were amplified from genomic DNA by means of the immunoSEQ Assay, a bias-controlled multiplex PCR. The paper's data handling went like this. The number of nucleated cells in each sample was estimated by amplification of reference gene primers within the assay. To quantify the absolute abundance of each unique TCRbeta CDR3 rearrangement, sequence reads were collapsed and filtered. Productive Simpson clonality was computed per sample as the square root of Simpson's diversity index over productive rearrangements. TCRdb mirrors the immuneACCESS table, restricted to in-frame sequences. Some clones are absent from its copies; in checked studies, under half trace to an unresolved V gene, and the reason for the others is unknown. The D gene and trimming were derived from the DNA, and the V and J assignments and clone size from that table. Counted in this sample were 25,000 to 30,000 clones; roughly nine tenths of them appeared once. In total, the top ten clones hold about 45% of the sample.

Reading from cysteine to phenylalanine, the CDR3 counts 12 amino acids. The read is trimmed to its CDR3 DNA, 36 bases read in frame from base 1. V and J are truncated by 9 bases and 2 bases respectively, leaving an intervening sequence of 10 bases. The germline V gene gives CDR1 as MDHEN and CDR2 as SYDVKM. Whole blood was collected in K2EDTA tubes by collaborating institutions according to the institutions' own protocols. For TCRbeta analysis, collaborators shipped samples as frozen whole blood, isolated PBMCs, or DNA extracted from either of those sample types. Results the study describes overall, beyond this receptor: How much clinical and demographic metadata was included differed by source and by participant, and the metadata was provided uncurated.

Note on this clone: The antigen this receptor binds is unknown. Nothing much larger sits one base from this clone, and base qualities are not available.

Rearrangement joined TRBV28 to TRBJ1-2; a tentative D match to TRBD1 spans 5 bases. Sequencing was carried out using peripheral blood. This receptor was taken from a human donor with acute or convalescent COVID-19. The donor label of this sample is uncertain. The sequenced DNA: TGTGCCAGTAGCAGACAGAACTATGGCTACACCTTC. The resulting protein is CASSRQNYGYTF.